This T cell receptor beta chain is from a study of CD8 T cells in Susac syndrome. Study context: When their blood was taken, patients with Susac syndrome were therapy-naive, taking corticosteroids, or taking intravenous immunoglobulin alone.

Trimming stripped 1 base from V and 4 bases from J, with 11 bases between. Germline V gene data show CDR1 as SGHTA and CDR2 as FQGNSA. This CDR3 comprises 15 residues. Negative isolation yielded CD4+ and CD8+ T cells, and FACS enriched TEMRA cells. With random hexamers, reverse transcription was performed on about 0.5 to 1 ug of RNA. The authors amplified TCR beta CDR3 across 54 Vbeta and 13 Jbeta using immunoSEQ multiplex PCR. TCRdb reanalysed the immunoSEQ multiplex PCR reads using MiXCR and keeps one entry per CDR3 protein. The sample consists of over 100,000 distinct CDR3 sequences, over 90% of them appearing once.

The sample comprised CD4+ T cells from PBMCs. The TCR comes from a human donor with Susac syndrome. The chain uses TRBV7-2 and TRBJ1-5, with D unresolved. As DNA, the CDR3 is TGTGCCAGCAGCTTAGAGCCCAGGCCTAATCAGCCCCAGCATTTT. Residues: CASSLEPRPNQPQHF.